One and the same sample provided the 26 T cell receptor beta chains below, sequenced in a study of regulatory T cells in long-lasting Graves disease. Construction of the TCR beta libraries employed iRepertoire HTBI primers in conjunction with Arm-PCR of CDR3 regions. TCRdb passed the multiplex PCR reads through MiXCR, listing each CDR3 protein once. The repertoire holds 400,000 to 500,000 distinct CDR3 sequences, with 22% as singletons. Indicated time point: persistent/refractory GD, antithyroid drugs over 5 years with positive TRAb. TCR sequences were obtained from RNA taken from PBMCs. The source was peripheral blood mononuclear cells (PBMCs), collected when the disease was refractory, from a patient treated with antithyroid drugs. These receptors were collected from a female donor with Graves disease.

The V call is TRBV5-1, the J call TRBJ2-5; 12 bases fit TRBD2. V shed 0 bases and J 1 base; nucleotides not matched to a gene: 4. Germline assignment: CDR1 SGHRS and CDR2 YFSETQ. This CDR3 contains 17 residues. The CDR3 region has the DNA TGCGCCAGCAGCTTGGGACTAGCGGGGGATACCCAAGAGACCCAGTACTTC. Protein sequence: CASSLGLAGDTQETQYF.

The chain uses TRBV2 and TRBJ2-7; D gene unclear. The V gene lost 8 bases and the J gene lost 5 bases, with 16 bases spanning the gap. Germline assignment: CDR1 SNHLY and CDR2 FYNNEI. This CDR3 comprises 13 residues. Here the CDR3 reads CASDATKGHEQYF. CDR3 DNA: TGTGCCAGCGATGCCACGAAAGGCCACGAGCAGTACTTC.

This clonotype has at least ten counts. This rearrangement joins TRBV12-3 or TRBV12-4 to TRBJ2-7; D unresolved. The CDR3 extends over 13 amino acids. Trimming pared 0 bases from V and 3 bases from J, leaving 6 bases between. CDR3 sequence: CASSLAWSYEQYF. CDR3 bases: TGTGCCAGCAGTTTAGCCTGGAGCTACGAGCAGTACTTC.

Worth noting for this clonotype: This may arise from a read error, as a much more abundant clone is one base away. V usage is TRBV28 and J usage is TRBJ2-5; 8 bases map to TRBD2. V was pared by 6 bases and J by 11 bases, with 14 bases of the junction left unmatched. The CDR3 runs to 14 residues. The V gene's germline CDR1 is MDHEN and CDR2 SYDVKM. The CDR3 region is CASRTSERLFPQYF. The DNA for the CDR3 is TGTGCCAGCAGGACTAGCGAGAGATTATTCCCTCAGTACTTC.

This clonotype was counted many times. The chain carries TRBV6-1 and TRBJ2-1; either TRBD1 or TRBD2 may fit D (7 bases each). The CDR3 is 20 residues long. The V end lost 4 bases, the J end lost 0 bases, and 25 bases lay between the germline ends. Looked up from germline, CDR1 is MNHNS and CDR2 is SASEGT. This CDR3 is CASSGRGRGGRRSSYNEQFF. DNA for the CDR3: TGTGCCAGCAGTGGCCGGGGCAGGGGGGGGAGACGAAGCTCCTACAATGAGCAGTTCTTC.

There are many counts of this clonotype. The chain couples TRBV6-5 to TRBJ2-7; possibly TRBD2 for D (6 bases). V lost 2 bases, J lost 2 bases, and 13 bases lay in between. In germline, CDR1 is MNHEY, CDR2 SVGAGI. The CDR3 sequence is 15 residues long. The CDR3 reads CASSYRQTRPYEQYF. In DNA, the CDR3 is TGTGCCAGCAGTTACCGGCAGACTAGGCCCTACGAGCAGTACTTC.

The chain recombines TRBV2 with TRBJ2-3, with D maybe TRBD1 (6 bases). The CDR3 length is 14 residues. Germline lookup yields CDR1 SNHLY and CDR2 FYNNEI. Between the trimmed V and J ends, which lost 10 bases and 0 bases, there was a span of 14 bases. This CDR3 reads CANSGAVSTDTQYF. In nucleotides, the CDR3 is TGTGCCAACTCAGGGGCAGTGAGCACAGATACGCAGTATTTT.

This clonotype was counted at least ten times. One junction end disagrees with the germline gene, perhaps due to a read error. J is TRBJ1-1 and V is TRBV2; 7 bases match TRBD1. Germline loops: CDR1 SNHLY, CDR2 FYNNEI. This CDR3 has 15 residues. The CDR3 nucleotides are TGTGCCAGCAGTGAGTTGTCAGGGGGGAACGCTGAAGCTTTCTTT. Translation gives CASSELSGGNAEAFF.

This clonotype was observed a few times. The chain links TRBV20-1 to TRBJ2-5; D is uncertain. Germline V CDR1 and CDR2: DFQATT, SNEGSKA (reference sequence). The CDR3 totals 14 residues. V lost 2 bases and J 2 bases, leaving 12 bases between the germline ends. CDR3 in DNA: TGCAGTGCTAGACCGGCCGACCGACAAGAGACCCAGTACTTC. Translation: CSARPADRQETQYF.

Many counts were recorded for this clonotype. The CDR3, as DNA: TGTGCCAGCAGGGGGACTAGCGGGTCCGCGCAGTACTTC. Protein sequence: CASRGTSGSAQYF. The J gene is TRBJ2-7, the V gene TRBV2; TRBD2 matches 12 bases. J gave up 9 bases and V 6 bases, and 6 bases lay outside the gene matches. This CDR3 region has 13 residues. Germline-derived CDR1 and CDR2 are SNHLY and FYNNEI. Complete variable domain (other parts from reference TRBV2 and TRBJ2-7): EPEVTQTPSHQVTQMGQEVILRCVPISNHLYFYWYRQILGQKVEFLVSFYNNEISEKSEIFDDQFSVERPDGSNFTLKIRSTKLEDSAMYFCASRGTSGSAQYFGPGTRLTVT.

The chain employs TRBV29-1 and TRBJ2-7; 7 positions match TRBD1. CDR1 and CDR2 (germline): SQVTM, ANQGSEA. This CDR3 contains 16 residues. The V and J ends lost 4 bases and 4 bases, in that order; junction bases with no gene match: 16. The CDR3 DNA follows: TGCAGCGTTGCAAAGTTACAGGGGAGATTTTTGTACGAGCAGTACTTC. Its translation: CSVAKLQGRFLYEQYF.

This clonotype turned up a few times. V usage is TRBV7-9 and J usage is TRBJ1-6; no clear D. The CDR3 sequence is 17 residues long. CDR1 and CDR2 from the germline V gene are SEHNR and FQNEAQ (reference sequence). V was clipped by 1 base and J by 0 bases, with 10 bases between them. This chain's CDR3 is CASSLGSGSSYNSPLHF. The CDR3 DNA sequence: TGTGCCAGCAGCTTAGGATCGGGGAGCTCCTATAATTCACCCCTCCACTTT.

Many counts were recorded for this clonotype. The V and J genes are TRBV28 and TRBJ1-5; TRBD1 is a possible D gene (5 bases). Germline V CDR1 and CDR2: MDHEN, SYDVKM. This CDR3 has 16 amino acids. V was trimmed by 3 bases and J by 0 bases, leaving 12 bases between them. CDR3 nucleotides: TGTGCCAGCAGTTTTGTGGGGGATCCTAGCAATCAGCCCCAGCATTTT. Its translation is CASSFVGDPSNQPQHF.

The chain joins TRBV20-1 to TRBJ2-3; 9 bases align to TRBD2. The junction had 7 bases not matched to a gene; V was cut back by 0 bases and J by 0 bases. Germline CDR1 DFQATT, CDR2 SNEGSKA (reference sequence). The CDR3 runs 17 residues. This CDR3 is CSARDAVLAGSTDTQYF. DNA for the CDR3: TGCAGTGCTAGAGATGCGGTTCTAGCGGGGAGCACAGATACGCAGTATTTT.

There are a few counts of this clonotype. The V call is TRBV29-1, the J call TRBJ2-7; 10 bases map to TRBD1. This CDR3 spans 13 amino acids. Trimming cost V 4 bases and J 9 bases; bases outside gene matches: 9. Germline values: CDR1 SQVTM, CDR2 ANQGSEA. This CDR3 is CSVVETGGAWQYF. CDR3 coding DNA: TGCAGCGTTGTTGAGACAGGGGGCGCGTGGCAGTACTTC.

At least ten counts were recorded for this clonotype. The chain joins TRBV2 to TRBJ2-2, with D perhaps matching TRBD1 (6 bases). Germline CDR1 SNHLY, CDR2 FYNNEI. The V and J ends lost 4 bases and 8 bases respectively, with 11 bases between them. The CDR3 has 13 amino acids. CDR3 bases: TGTGCCAGCAGTGTAGAAGGGGGAGGGGAGCTGTTTTTT. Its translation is CASSVEGGGELFF.

For the CDR3, the DNA is TGTGCCAGCAGCTTCCTCTCCAGGACAGAGGAGACCCAGTACTTC. Encoded protein: CASSFLSRTEETQYF. The chain combines TRBV11-1 with TRBJ2-5; D is perhaps TRBD1 (6 bases). Trimming took off 3 bases at V and 5 bases at J, with 16 bases between the two ends. Germline-derived CDR1 and CDR2 are SGHAT and FQDESV (reference sequence). The CDR3 runs to 15 residues.

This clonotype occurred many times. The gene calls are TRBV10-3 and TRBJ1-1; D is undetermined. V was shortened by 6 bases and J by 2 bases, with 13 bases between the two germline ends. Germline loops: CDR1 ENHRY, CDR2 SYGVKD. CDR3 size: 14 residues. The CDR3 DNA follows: TGTGCCATCAGACCCGGGGTCGGAAACACTGAAGCTTTCTTT. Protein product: CAIRPGVGNTEAFF.

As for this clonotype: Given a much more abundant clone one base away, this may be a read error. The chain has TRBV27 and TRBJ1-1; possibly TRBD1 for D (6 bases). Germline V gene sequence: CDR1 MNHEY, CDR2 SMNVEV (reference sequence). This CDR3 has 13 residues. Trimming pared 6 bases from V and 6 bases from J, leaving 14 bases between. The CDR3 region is CASRGTGSAEAFF. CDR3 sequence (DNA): TGTGCCAGCAGAGGAACAGGGTCCGCTGAAGCTTTCTTT.

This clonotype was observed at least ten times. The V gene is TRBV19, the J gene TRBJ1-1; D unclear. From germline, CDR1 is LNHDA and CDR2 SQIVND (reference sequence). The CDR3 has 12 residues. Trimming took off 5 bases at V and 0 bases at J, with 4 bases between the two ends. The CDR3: CASSDMNTEAFF. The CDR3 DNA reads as TGTGCCAGTAGTGACATGAACACTGAAGCTTTCTTT.

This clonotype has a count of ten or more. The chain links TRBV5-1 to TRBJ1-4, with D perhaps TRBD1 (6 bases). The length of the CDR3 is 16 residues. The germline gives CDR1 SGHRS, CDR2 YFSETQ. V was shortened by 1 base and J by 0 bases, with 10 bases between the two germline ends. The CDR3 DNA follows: TGCGCCAGCAGCTTGACAGGGCCTGCAACTAATGAAAAACTGTTTTTT. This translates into CASSLTGPATNEKLFF.

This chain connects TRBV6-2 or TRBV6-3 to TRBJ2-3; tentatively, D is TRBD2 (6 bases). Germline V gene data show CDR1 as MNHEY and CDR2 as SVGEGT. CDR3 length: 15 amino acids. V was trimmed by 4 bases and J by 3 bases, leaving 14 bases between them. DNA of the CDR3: TGTGCCAGCAGTTTAGCCACCGGAGGGACAGATACGCAGTATTTT. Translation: CASSLATGGTDTQYF.

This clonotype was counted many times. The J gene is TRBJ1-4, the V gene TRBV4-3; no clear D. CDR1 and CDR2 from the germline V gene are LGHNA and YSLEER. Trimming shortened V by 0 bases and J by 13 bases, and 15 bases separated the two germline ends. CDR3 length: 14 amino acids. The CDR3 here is CASSQDRGIPGLFF. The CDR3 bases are TGCGCCAGCAGCCAAGATCGTGGAATTCCAGGACTGTTTTTT.

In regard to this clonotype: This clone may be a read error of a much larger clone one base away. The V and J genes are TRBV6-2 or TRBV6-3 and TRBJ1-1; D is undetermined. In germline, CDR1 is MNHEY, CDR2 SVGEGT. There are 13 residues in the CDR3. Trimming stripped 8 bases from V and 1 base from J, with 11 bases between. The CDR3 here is CASGSPWNTEAFF. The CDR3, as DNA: TGTGCCAGCGGATCCCCTTGGAACACTGAAGCTTTCTTT.

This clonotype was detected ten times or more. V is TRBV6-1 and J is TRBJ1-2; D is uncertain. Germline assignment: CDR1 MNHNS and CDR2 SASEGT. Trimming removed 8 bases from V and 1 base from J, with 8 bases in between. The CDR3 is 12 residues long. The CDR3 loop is CASGDYNYGYTF. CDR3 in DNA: TGTGCCAGCGGCGACTATAACTATGGCTACACCTTC.

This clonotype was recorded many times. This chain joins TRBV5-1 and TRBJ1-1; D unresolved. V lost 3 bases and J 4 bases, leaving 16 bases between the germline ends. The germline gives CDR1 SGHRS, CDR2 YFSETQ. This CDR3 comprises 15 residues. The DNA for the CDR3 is TGCGCCAGCAGCTCAGGAGGGTCGATGGCCACTGAAGCTTTCTTT. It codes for CASSSGGSMATEAFF. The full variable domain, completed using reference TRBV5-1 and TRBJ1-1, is KAGVTQTPRYLIKTRGQQVTLSCSPISGHRSVSWYQQTPGQGLQFLFEYFSETQRNKGNFPGRFSGRQFSNSRSEMNVSTLELGDSALYLCASSSGGSMATEAFFGQGTRLTVV.